Each of the 28 T cell receptor beta chains below was sequenced from the same sample in a study of CD8 T cells in ankylosing spondylitis. TCRdb recomputed calls from the 5' RACE reads with MiXCR, one row per CDR3 protein. The sample holds around 490,000 distinct CDR3 sequences, approximately 5.3% seen once. No antigen has been assigned to these receptors. Study-level points and caveats: Apparently characteristic of ankylosing spondylitis blood was a TCR beta motif (fewer than 10 highly homologous variants).

The sample comprised blood, either unsorted or a sorted T cell fraction (not recorded which). All receptors derive from a male donor with ankylosing spondylitis.

This clonotype was observed many times. The chain carries TRBV9 and TRBJ1-2; D ambiguous. In germline, CDR1 is SGDLS, CDR2 YYNGEE. The CDR3 length is 12 residues. Trimming took off 4 bases at V and 3 bases at J, with 7 bases between the two ends. The DNA for the CDR3 is TGTGCCAGCAGCACGACGCACTATGGCTACACCTTC. This sequence encodes CASSTTHYGYTF. Full variable domain (rest looked up from reference TRBV9 and TRBJ1-2): DSGVTQTPKHLITATGQRVTLRCSPRSGDLSVYWYQQSLDQGLQFLIQYYNGEERAKGNILERFSAQQFPDLHSELNLSSLELGDSALYFCASSTTHYGYTFGSGTRLTVV.

On this clonotype: This could be a read error, since a much larger clone is one nucleotide away. The J gene is TRBJ1-1, the V gene TRBV6-2 or TRBV6-3; D not resolved. The CDR3 is 13 amino acids. Germline values: CDR1 MNHEY, CDR2 SVGEGT. The CDR3 bases are TGTGACAGCAGACGGACCCGGTTGGCTGAAGCTTTCTTT. This sequence encodes CDSRRTRLAEAFF.

This clonotype showed up many times. This CDR3 reads CASTGQGAQPQHF. CDR3 in DNA: TGTGCCAGCACGGGACAGGGGGCTCAGCCCCAGCATTTT. The chain has TRBV12-3 or TRBV12-4 and TRBJ1-5; 12 bases agree with TRBD1. Losses at the gene ends were 7 bases for V and 6 bases for J; bases not matched to a gene: 1. CDR3 length: 13 residues.

The rearrangement uses TRBV25-1 and TRBJ2-7; maybe TRBD2 (6 bases). The germline V and J ends were trimmed by 2 bases and 7 bases, with 18 bases remaining between them. From germline, CDR1 is MGHDK and CDR2 SYGVNS. There are 15 residues in the CDR3. Written as DNA, the CDR3 is TGTGCCAGCAGTGAAGGGGGGTCTCCCCCTCGAGAGCAGTACTTC. It specifies CASSEGGSPPREQYF.

This clonotype showed up just a few times. The gene calls are TRBV20-1 and TRBJ2-5, with a weak D call TRBD1 (5 bases). The CDR3 sequence is 13 residues long. V was trimmed by 4 bases and J by 5 bases, leaving 14 bases between them. Germline V gene data show CDR1 as DFQATT and CDR2 as SNEGSKA (reference sequence). The CDR3 DNA follows: TGCAGTGCTATCCCCGGACATATTGAGACCCAGTACTTC. Translation: CSAIPGHIETQYF.

This clonotype was found many times. This rearrangement joins TRBV5-1 to TRBJ1-1, with 7 bases aligning to TRBD1. Germline V CDR1 and CDR2: SGHRS, YFSETQ. The junction had 6 bases not matched to a gene; V was cut back by 0 bases and J by 4 bases. CDR3 length equals 15 residues. The DNA of the CDR3 is TGCGCCAGCAGCTTGGGACAGGGCTGGGGCACTGAAGCTTTCTTT. It translates to CASSLGQGWGTEAFF.

This clonotype appeared many times. This CDR3 is CSARLAMDTQYF. The CDR3 DNA reads as TGCAGTGCTAGACTAGCGATGGATACGCAGTATTTT. V gene TRBV20-1 combines with J gene TRBJ2-3; a possible D gene is TRBD2 (6 bases). The CDR3 runs 12 residues. Trimming cost V 2 bases and J 6 bases, with 9 bases left between them. CDR1 and CDR2 from the germline V gene are DFQATT and SNEGSKA (reference sequence).

This clonotype was detected many times. V and J are TRBV28 and TRBJ2-6; D possibly matches TRBD1 or TRBD2 (5 bases each). Germline V gene lookup returns CDR1 MDHEN and CDR2 SYDVKM. V lost 5 bases to trimming and J lost 2 bases, with 16 bases between them. CDR3 length: 17 amino acids. The CDR3 sequence is CASSIRDGGAGANVLTF. The CDR3 DNA reads as TGTGCCAGCAGTATCAGGGACGGCGGCGCTGGGGCCAACGTCCTGACTTTC.

This chain connects TRBV29-1 to TRBJ2-1; D unresolved. The CDR3 extends over 14 amino acids. CDR1 is SQVTM and CDR2 is ANQGSEA in the germline V gene. Trimming cost V 1 base and J 6 bases, with 13 bases left between them. CDR3 DNA: TGCAGCGTTGAAGCCCGCTTGGACCCCAATGAGCAGTTCTTC. Encoded protein: CSVEARLDPNEQFF.

The chain carries TRBV16 and TRBJ2-3; 8 nucleotides line up with TRBD1. This CDR3 is 15 amino acids long. Germline-derived CDR1 and CDR2 are KGHSY and FQNENV. V gave up 5 bases and J gave up 3 bases; unmatched junction bases: 7. Here the CDR3 reads CASSKWTGWTDTQYF. CDR3 sequence (DNA): TGTGCCAGCAGCAAGTGGACAGGGTGGACAGATACGCAGTATTTT.

This clonotype was counted many times. The rearrangement uses TRBV6-5 and TRBJ1-4, with 11 bases fitting TRBD1. The CDR3 is made up of 16 amino acids. V was clipped by 0 bases and J by 6 bases; unmatched bases: 3. Germline values: CDR1 MNHEY, CDR2 SVGAGI. CDR3 sequence: CASSYSRTGGDEKLFF. The CDR3 region has the DNA TGTGCCAGCAGTTACTCTAGGACAGGGGGCGATGAAAAACTGTTTTTT.

In its sample, this clonotype was seen many times. Relative to the germline gene, one junction end is altered; a read error may explain this. This chain uses TRBV7-2 with TRBJ1-4, with D unclear. CDR1 and CDR2 (germline): SGHTA, FQGNSA. This CDR3 contains 15 residues. CDR3 residues: CASSLAPGNNEKLFF. The CDR3 nucleotides are TGTGCCAGCAGCCTAGCCCCGGGAAATAATGAAAAACTGTTTTTT.

The count of this clonotype is one. V usage is TRBV25-1 and J usage is TRBJ2-7; D not certain. Trimming removed 9 bases at V and 2 bases at J, with 14 bases between. The CDR3 loop spans 13 amino acids. CDR1 is MGHDK, CDR2 SYGVNS, per germline. In DNA form, the CDR3 reads TGTGCCAGGGGCCCCGGGCCGCCCTACGAGCAGTACTTC. Translation gives CARGPGPPYEQYF.

There are many counts of this clonotype. The chain combines TRBV15 with TRBJ2-1; the D is unclear. The CDR3 is 14 residues long. V lost 0 bases to trimming and J lost 5 bases, with 8 bases between them. Germline loops: CDR1 LNHNV, CDR2 YYDKDF (reference sequence). CDR3 sequence (DNA): TGTGCCACCAGCAGAGATATCACCAACAATGAGCAGTTCTTC. It yields the protein CATSRDITNNEQFF.

This clonotype has a handful of counts. V usage is TRBV5-1 and J usage is TRBJ1-6; D is perhaps TRBD1 (6 bases). V was clipped by 2 bases and J by 0 bases, with 15 bases between them. CDR1 is SGHRS and CDR2 is YFSETQ in the germline V gene. This CDR3 comprises 18 residues. CDR3 amino acids: CASSFGTGQSSYNSPLHF. As DNA, the CDR3 is TGCGCCAGCAGCTTTGGTACAGGGCAGAGCTCCTATAATTCACCCCTCCACTTT.

This clonotype occurred a few times. The V and J genes are TRBV12-3 or TRBV12-4 and TRBJ1-5; the D gene is possibly TRBD1 (5 bases). This CDR3 spans 15 amino acids. Between the trimmed V and J ends, which lost 6 bases and 1 base, there was a span of 13 bases. The CDR3 protein is CASRASGGSNQPQHF. The CDR3 bases are TGTGCCAGCAGGGCCTCCGGGGGGAGCAATCAGCCCCAGCATTTT.

There are many counts of this clonotype. This chain links TRBV4-2 with TRBJ1-4, with TRBD1 as a possible D gene (5 bases). Deletions cut 0 bases from V and 8 bases from J, with 16 bases between. CDR3 size: 16 residues. Per germline, CDR1 LGHNA and CDR2 YNFKEQ. The DNA of the CDR3 is TGTGCCAGCAGCCAAGAAGGTAACAGGTTGGAGGAAAAACTGTTTTTT. Its translation: CASSQEGNRLEEKLFF.

This clonotype was recorded at least ten times. This chain connects TRBV24-1 to TRBJ2-2, with TRBD1 identical over 7 bases. Germline trimming cut 3 bases from V and 3 bases from J; bases unmatched to any gene: 3. The CDR3 sequence is 15 residues long. CDR1 and CDR2 from the germline V gene are KGHDR and SFDVKD. DNA for the CDR3: TGTGCCACCAGTGATCCCGGGACAGACACCGGGGAGCTGTTTTTT. As protein: CATSDPGTDTGELFF.

In this sample, this clonotype turned up many times. The chain recombines TRBV6-2 or TRBV6-3 with TRBJ2-5, with 11 nucleotides matching TRBD2. V lost 6 bases and J lost 5; bases outside the gene matches: 11. The CDR3 is 16 residues long. The germline V gene has CDR1 MNHEY and CDR2 SVGEGT. CDR3: CASRKDVAGGRETQYF. CDR3 bases: TGTGCCAGCAGAAAGGATGTAGCGGGAGGGCGGGAGACCCAGTACTTC.

In this sample, this clonotype turned up many times. V is TRBV28 and J is TRBJ2-2, with TRBD2 identical over 8 bases. The CDR3 loop spans 15 amino acids. Per the germline V gene, CDR1 is MDHEN and CDR2 is SYDVKM. Trimming took 2 bases from V and 3 from J; bases not matched to a gene: 2. CDR3 in DNA: TGTGCCAGCAGTTTAGGGACTAGAGACACCGGGGAGCTGTTTTTT. Residues: CASSLGTRDTGELFF. The full variable domain, in which reference TRBV28 and TRBJ2-2 provide the parts outside the CDR3, is DVKVTQSSRYLVKRTGEKVFLECVQDMDHENMFWYRQDPGLGLRLIYFSYDVKMKEKGDIPEGYSVSREKKERFSLILESASTNQTSMYLCASSLGTRDTGELFFGEGSRLTVL.

There are a few counts of this clonotype. V gene TRBV5-6 combines with J gene TRBJ2-2, with 10 positions matching TRBD2. The junction had 4 bases not matched to a gene; V was cut back by 0 bases and J by 5 bases. The germline CDR1 and CDR2 sequences are SGHDT and YYEEEE. The CDR3 runs to 16 residues. For the CDR3, the DNA is TGTGCCAGCAGCTTGGAACTAGCGGGATTTACCGGGGAGCTGTTTTTT. Translated: CASSLELAGFTGELFF.

This clonotype was seen ten or more times. The rearrangement links TRBV29-1 to TRBJ2-1; 11 bases align to TRBD2. V lost 4 bases, J lost 9 bases, and 5 bases stayed unmatched. The length of the CDR3 is 13 residues. Germline assignment: CDR1 SQVTM and CDR2 ANQGSEA. CDR3 coding DNA: TGCAGCGTTGGGGCTAGCGGGAGGTTTGAGCAGTTCTTC. Its translation is CSVGASGRFEQFF.

The chain combines TRBV5-5 with TRBJ2-7; TRBD2 matches at 7 bases. The CDR3 runs 15 residues. Per germline, CDR1 SGHKS and CDR2 YYEKEE (reference sequence). V was pared by 0 bases and J by 9 bases, with 12 bases of the junction left unmatched. DNA for the CDR3: TGTGCCAGCAGCTTGGGTCTAGCGGCAGGCCTAGGGCAGTACTTC. Protein: CASSLGLAAGLGQYF.

This clonotype was seen many times. The V call is TRBV7-2, the J call TRBJ2-7; TRBD1 might be the D (5 bases). Germline V gives CDR1 SGHTA, CDR2 FQGNSA. Between the trimmed V and J ends, which lost 5 bases and 0 bases, there was a span of 11 bases. The length of the CDR3 is 14 residues. CDR3: CASSPRVSSYEQYF. Written as DNA, the CDR3 is TGTGCCAGCAGCCCCAGGGTTTCCTCCTACGAGCAGTACTTC.

The sample holds many counts of this clonotype. The chain joins TRBV4-1 to TRBJ2-1; 9 positions match TRBD2. This CDR3 region has 16 residues. The V gene's germline CDR1 is MGHRA and CDR2 YSYEKL. The junction had 8 bases not matched to a gene; V was cut back by 6 bases and J by 2 bases. CDR3 loop: CASSQRTSATYNEQFF. The CDR3 DNA reads as TGCGCCAGCAGTCAAAGGACTAGCGCGACCTACAATGAGCAGTTCTTC.

This clonotype showed up many times. This chain's CDR3 is CSTAGMENTGELFF. CDR3 in DNA: TGCAGTACCGCAGGGATGGAGAACACCGGGGAGCTGTTTTTT. J is TRBJ2-2 and V is TRBV20-1; perhaps TRBD1 as D (5 bases). The CDR3 consists of 14 residues. V was trimmed by 8 bases and J by 1 base, leaving 14 bases between them. Per germline, CDR1 DFQATT and CDR2 SNEGSKA (reference sequence).

This clonotype has a count of ten or more. The chain recombines TRBV29-1 with TRBJ2-3; 10 nucleotides align to TRBD2. Looked up from germline, CDR1 is SQVTM and CDR2 is ANQGSEA. The CDR3 sequence is 14 residues long. With 6 bases clipped from V and 4 bases from J, the junction kept 7 bases outside the gene matches. The CDR3 bases are TGCAGCGTCGCTAGCGGGAGTCAGGCAGATACGCAGTATTTT. Translation: CSVASGSQADTQYF.

This clonotype was counted a few times. This chain links TRBV4-1 with TRBJ2-1, with 9 bases that match TRBD1. CDR3 size: 13 residues. V was pared by 4 bases and J by 9 bases, with 4 bases of the junction left unmatched. Germline values: CDR1 MGHRA, CDR2 YSYEKL. The CDR3 loop reads CASSPNRGPEQFF. The CDR3 nucleotides are TGCGCCAGCAGCCCCAACAGGGGGCCTGAGCAGTTCTTC.